These T cell receptor beta chains were read from a single sample in a study of a mutant IDH1 vaccine in newly diagnosed glioma. Clones were read by immunoSEQ multiplex PCR, and TCRdb kept only the in-frame ones, dropping some. Of about 46,000 clones in the sample, 70% to 90% were seen once. The source was PBMCs, collected from a glioma patient treated with radiotherapy, temozolomide or both. Source of these receptors: a man aged 35-49 years with glioma. The CDR3 runs from the conserved cysteine through the conserved F or W. The order of the fields is clone size, CDR3 length, J gene, V gene, D gene, CDR3 DNA, CDR3 protein. The D gene is left open where the match is weak. Expanded clones are given a class, and other clones once, few, many or no size at all.

- | 13 | TRBJ2-7 | TRBV7-2 | - | TGTGCCAGCAGCTTAGCACAGGGTTACGAGCAGTACTTC | CASSLAQGYEQYF
- | 16 | TRBJ2-5 | TRBV19 | - | TGTGCCAGTAGAAGGGGGGGCCCGACGGTACAAGAGACCCAGTACTTC | CASRRGGPTVQETQYF
few | 15 | TRBJ2-7 | TRBV7-7 | TRBD2 | TGTGCTAGCAGCTTAGCGCTAGCGGGGGGTTACGAGCAGTACTTC | CASSLALAGGYEQYF
few | 13 | TRBJ2-7 | TRBV7-6 | - | TGTGCCAGCAGCTTAGGAACTTTCTACGAGCAGTACTTC | CASSLGTFYEQYF
- | 14 | TRBJ2-7 | TRBV7-6 | - | TGTGCCAGCAGCTTAGGTGTTGGAGGTAACGAGCAGTACTTC | CASSLGVGGNEQYF
- | 12 | TRBJ1-1 | TRBV18 | - | TGTGCCAGCTCACCACGGACTGGTGAAGCTTTCTTT | CASSPRTGEAFF
- | 11 | TRBJ1-2 | TRBV7-9 | - | TGTGCCAGCAGCTTTACATATGGCTACACCTTC | CASSFTYGYTF
- | 15 | TRBJ2-7 | TRBV19 | - | TGTGCCAGTAGTATTTCCGGGACATCCCCTACCGAGCAGTACTTC | CASSISGTSPTEQYF
- | 14 | TRBJ1-5 | TRBV5-3 | - | TGTGCCAGAAGCTTACGGAGTAACAATCAGCCCCAGCATTTT | CARSLRSNNQPQHF
- | 14 | TRBJ2-1 | TRBV7-9 | - | TGTGCCAGCAGCTTGGGCGGGTCCAACAATGAGCAGTTCTTC | CASSLGGSNNEQFF
- | 15 | TRBJ2-1 | TRBV7-9 | TRBD2 | TGTGCCAGCAGCCTTCTTAGCGGGTTCCCCAATGAGCAGTTCTTC | CASSLLSGFPNEQFF
- | 16 | TRBJ2-7 | TRBV6-6 | TRBD1 | TGTGCCAGCAGTTCCCCGGGACAGGGAGGCTCCTACGAGCAGTACTTC | CASSSPGQGGSYEQYF
- | 16 | TRBJ2-7 | TRBV21-1 | - | TGTGCCAGCAGCCTTAAAGGGCGGCAAGCTCCCTACGAGCAGTACTTC | CASSLKGRQAPYEQYF
- | 15 | TRBJ2-3 | TRBV7-9 | TRBD2 | TGTGCCAGCAGCCGGACTAGCGGTGCCACAGATACGCAGTATTTT | CASSRTSGATDTQYF
- | 18 | TRBJ2-3 | TRBV4-2 | TRBD2 | TGTGCCAGCAGCCAACTCGGGACTAGCGGGAGAACCACAGATACGCAGTATTTT | CASSQLGTSGRTTDTQYF
- | 15 | TRBJ2-3 | TRBV5-1 | TRBD2 | TGCGCCAGCAGCGGAACCGGGACTAGCGGCGATACGCAGTATTTT | CASSGTGTSGDTQYF
- | 14 | TRBJ2-7 | TRBV7-2 | - | TGTGCCAGCAGCTTAGAGTACGCGAGTCCCGAGCAGTACTTC | CASSLEYASPEQYF
- | 13 | TRBJ1-5 | TRBV19 | - | TGTGCCACAAATCGGGGAGGGAATCAGCCCCAGCATTTT | CATNRGGNQPQHF
- | 14 | TRBJ2-1 | TRBV7-2 | - | TGTGCCAGCAGCTTCGGTTTCGCTCTTAATGAGCAGTTCTTC | CASSFGFALNEQFF
- | 13 | TRBJ2-7 | TRBV7-9 | - | TGTGCCAGCAGCCTGGGGCCCTCCTACGAGCAGTACTTC | CASSLGPSYEQYF
- | 16 | TRBJ1-4 | TRBV5-1 | - | TGCGCCAGCAGCGGTATGGGACGAGCCAAAAATGAAAAACTGTTTTTT | CASSGMGRAKNEKLFF
- | 14 | TRBJ2-5 | TRBV6-1 | TRBD2 | TGTGCCAGCAGTGTACTAGCGGGAGGGGAGACCCAGTACTTC | CASSVLAGGETQYF
- | 15 | TRBJ2-4 | TRBV18 | - | TGTGCCAGCTCAAGCGGGCTGGGGAGCAAAAACATTCAGTACTTC | CASSSGLGSKNIQYF
- | 14 | TRBJ1-3 | TRBV6-5 | - | TGTGCCAGCAGCCCGGCCTGGACTGGAAACACCATATATTTT | CASSPAWTGNTIYF
- | 14 | TRBJ2-7 | TRBV15 | - | TGTGCCACCAGCAGAGATGTTGGCTTGTACGAGCAGTACTTC | CATSRDVGLYEQYF
- | 13 | TRBJ1-1 | TRBV5-1 | TRBD1 | TGCGCCAGCACACAGGGGGTGACTACTGAAGCTTTCTTT | CASTQGVTTEAFF
- | 16 | TRBJ1-1 | TRBV13 | TRBD1 | TGTGCCAGCAGCTTACGGGACAGGGGGCTTCACACTGAAGCTTTCTTT | CASSLRDRGLHTEAFF
- | 12 | TRBJ2-3 | TRBV7-2 | - | TGTGCCAGCAGCCCCTACAGTGATACGCAGTATTTT | CASSPYSDTQYF
- | 13 | TRBJ1-2 | TRBV11-3 | - | TGTGCCAGCAGCTTAGCAGGGGTGGGGGGCTACACCTTC | CASSLAGVGGYTF
- | 14 | TRBJ2-1 | TRBV6-5 | TRBD2 | TGTGCCAGCAGTGGACTAGCGGGAAGTAATGAGCAGTTCTTC | CASSGLAGSNEQFF
- | 12 | TRBJ1-1 | TRBV10-3 | - | TGTGCCATCAGTGAGTCTACAACTGAAGCTTTCTTT | CAISESTTEAFF
- | 13 | TRBJ2-1 | TRBV19 | - | TGTGCCAGCAGCCCTACCTCCTACAATGAGCAGTTCTTC | CASSPTSYNEQFF
- | 15 | TRBJ1-2 | TRBV4-3 | - | TGCGCCAGCAGCACAACCGGGACCCAATTGCAAGGCTACACCTTC | CASSTTGTQLQGYTF
once | 15 | TRBJ2-3 | TRBV5-1 | TRBD2 | TGCGCCAGCAGCTACCGGGGACTAGTCACAGATACGCAGTATTTT | CASSYRGLVTDTQYF
- | 12 | TRBJ1-5 | TRBV19 | - | TGTGCCAGTAGTATCGGGACTTTACCCCAGCATTTT | CASSIGTLPQHF